The entry that follows covers one T cell receptor beta chain sequence. The CDR3 sequence is 15 residues long. Germline lookup yields CDR1 SNHLY and CDR2 FYNNEI. Unmatched junction bases numbered 6, after V lost 7 bases and J lost 4 bases. These data are taken from a study of blood T cell repertoires in COVID-19. Across the whole study: COVID-19 samples collected from the United States, Italy and Spain covered acute and convalescent phases. From T cells, B-cell-depleted T cells, or PBMCs came the material, which was cDNA or gDNA.

Original analysis: Reference gene primer amplification in the assay estimated nucleated cell counts. Clones were read by immunoSEQ multiplex PCR, and TCRdb kept only the in-frame ones, dropping some. Clone size and the V and J calls come from that table; the DNA yielded D and trimming. The sample consists of more than 65,000 clones, 80% to 90% of them appearing once. The sample taken for sequencing was peripheral blood. The TCR comes from a woman aged 45 to 65 with acute or convalescent COVID-19. The J gene is TRBJ2-1, the V gene TRBV2, with TRBD1 matching 11 bases. The CDR3 loop reads CASKTGTGGYNEQFF. CDR3 coding DNA: TGTGCCAGCAAAACCGGGACAGGGGGTTACAATGAGCAGTTCTTC.